This T cell receptor beta chain was identified during a study of CD8+ T cells in alopecia areata. Study in general: Treated patients were dosed with oral tofacitinib, taking 5 to 10 mg twice daily. Tofacitinib dosing lasted 6 to 18 months, which was then followed by 6 months off drug. Overall study results and limits: With patients, TCR sharing proved less clear than in mice, a difference possibly related to HLA.

With respect to this clone: Its antigen is still unknown. One end of the junction is discordant with germline, which a read error may explain.

Reverse transcription of extracted RNA yielded cDNA, which provided the sequencing template. Sequencing used immunoSEQ multiplex PCR; TCRdb keeps in-frame clones, though not all of them. The repertoire holds roughly 200,000 clones, around two fifths seen once, with roughly 0.5% in the top ten. Noted treatment: oral pan-JAK inhibitor, 5-10 mg twice daily. Cell sorting on a FACSAria was used to separate CD4+ and CD8+ T cells from the PBMCs. In germline, CDR1 is SSHAT, CDR2 FNYEAQ (reference sequence). This CDR3 has 13 amino acids. This receptor was obtained from a human donor with alopecia areata. Sample: CD4+ T cells sorted from blood, taken between weeks 30 and 35, from a patient treated with tofacitinib. V and J are TRBV7-7 and TRBJ2-7; D is unclear. The DNA of the CDR3 is TGTGCTAGCAGCCCTACTTTCGGCCACGAGCAGTACTTC. It codes for CASSPTFGHEQYF.